Given below is one T cell receptor (beta chain) in context. The CDR3 covers 16 residues. V was clipped by 5 bases and J by 4 bases; unmatched bases: 7. Germline loops: CDR1 SEHNR, CDR2 FQNEAQ (reference sequence). The data were obtained in a study of blood T cell repertoires in COVID-19. Seattle enrolled patients during active infection and tracked them longitudinally. In the authors' methods: Scientists estimated how many nucleated cells there were by amplifying reference gene primers. Clones were read by immunoSEQ multiplex PCR, and TCRdb kept only the in-frame ones, dropping some. The DNA gave D and trimming, while V, J and clone size come from that table. The table includes approximately 120,000 clones, 85% to 90% detected once.

V is TRBV7-9 and J is TRBJ2-2; 10 bases match TRBD2. The sample was peripheral blood. The TCR comes from an elderly woman with COVID-19, enrolled during active disease. The CDR3 spells CASSRSGRALTGELFF. DNA of the CDR3: TGTGCCAGCAGCAGAAGCGGGAGGGCCCTCACCGGGGAGCTGTTTTTT.